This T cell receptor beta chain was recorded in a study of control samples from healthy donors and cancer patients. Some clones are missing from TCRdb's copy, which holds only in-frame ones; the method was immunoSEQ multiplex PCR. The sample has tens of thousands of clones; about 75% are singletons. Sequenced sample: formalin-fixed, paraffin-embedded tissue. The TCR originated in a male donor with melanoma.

CDR3 coding DNA: TGCAGCGTTGAAGATCGAAGCAAGGGGGAGACCCAGTACTTC. As protein: CSVEDRSKGETQYF. The V call is TRBV29-1, the J call TRBJ2-5; possibly TRBD1 for D (5 bases). Germline V gene lookup returns CDR1 SQVTM and CDR2 ANQGSEA. Trimming stripped 0 bases from V and 5 bases from J, with 13 bases between. This CDR3 region has 14 residues.